These 19 T cell receptor beta chains originate from one sample sequenced in a study of shared clonotypes between healthy human individuals. The method was immunoSEQ multiplex PCR; TCRdb's version includes in-frame clones alone and lacks a portion of them. The sample yields 2 million to 2.5 million clones, 90% to 96% seen once. Sequenced input: naive CD4+ T cells sorted from blood. The subset is: CD45RA+ positively selected. Every receptor here comes from a man between 18 and 35 years old in good health.

V gene TRBV28 combines with J gene TRBJ1-4; 7 bases align to TRBD1. This CDR3 comprises 16 residues. The ends lost 5 bases at V and 4 bases at J; junction bases unmatched: 10. CDR1 and CDR2 from the germline V gene are MDHEN and SYDVKM. CDR3 sequence: CASSTPAGGSNEKLFF. CDR3 DNA: TGTGCCAGCAGTACCCCCGCAGGGGGGAGTAATGAAAAACTGTTTTTT. Supplemented by reference TRBV28 and TRBJ1-4, the full variable domain reads DVKVTQSSRYLVKRTGEKVFLECVQDMDHENMFWYRQDPGLGLRLIYFSYDVKMKEKGDIPEGYSVSREKKERFSLILESASTNQTSMYLCASSTPAGGSNEKLFFGSGTQLSVL.

The chain is built from TRBV7-2 and TRBJ2-1; no reliable D call. The germline V and J ends were trimmed by 3 bases and 6 bases, with 9 bases remaining between them. This CDR3 is built from 13 residues. The germline gives CDR1 SGHTA, CDR2 FQGNSA. Written as DNA, the CDR3 is TGTGCCAGCAGCTTCCCCAGCCCCAATGAGCAGTTCTTC. This translates into CASSFPSPNEQFF.

The chain recombines TRBV5-1 with TRBJ2-7; D unclear. Germline CDR1 SGHRS, CDR2 YFSETQ. The CDR3 loop spans 16 amino acids. V gave up 6 bases and J gave up 1 base, with 20 bases separating them. The CDR3 DNA follows: TGCGCCAGCACCCCTTGGGTAGGTAGCTCTTCCTACGAGCAGTACTTC. Translating it yields CASTPWVGSSSYEQYF.

The chain joins TRBV19 to TRBJ1-6; the D is unclear. The CDR3 is made up of 14 amino acids. The V gene's germline CDR1 is LNHDA and CDR2 SQIVND (reference sequence). The ends were cut back, 1 base at V and 7 bases at J, with 8 bases in the middle. CDR3 residues: CASSIADGNSPLHF. The CDR3 DNA reads as TGTGCCAGTAGTATAGCGGACGGGAATTCACCCCTCCACTTT.

Worth noting for this clone: Different DNA sequences within this sample yield the same CDR3. The chain has TRBV11-2 and TRBJ1-1, with D perhaps matching TRBD1 (5 bases). This CDR3 contains 12 residues. In germline, CDR1 is SGHAT, CDR2 FQNNGV. The V end lost 6 bases, the J end lost 5 bases, and 10 bases lay between the germline ends. The CDR3 DNA follows: TGTGCCAGCAGTCAGGGCGGAACTGAAGCTTTCTTT. It yields the protein CASSQGGTEAFF.

V and J are TRBV6-5 and TRBJ2-7; 11 bases fit TRBD2. The CDR3 has 15 residues. CDR1 is MNHEY and CDR2 is SVGAGI in the germline V gene. V shed 7 bases, J shed 2 bases, and the junction held 7 bases outside the gene matches. The CDR3 sequence is CASTNSGRAPYEQYF. The CDR3 DNA reads as TGTGCCAGCACCAATAGCGGGAGGGCCCCCTACGAGCAGTACTTC.

This sequence joins TRBV2 and TRBJ2-1, with D uncertain. The germline CDR1 and CDR2 sequences are SNHLY and FYNNEI. V lost 4 bases, J lost 0 bases, and 10 bases lay in between. The CDR3 extends over 15 amino acids. CDR3 loop: CASSGTDPSYNEQFF. Written as DNA, the CDR3 is TGTGCCAGCAGTGGGACGGACCCCTCCTACAATGAGCAGTTCTTC.

This clone has just a few counts. This sample also contains other DNA sequences that code for the same CDR3. The chain employs TRBV12-5 and TRBJ1-5; 9 bases match TRBD1. In germline, CDR1 is LGHNT, CDR2 FRNRAP. With V trimmed by 7 bases and J by 7 bases, 5 bases remained unmatched. The CDR3 has 13 amino acids. The CDR3 loop reads CASEGQGGQPQHF. CDR3 coding DNA: TGTGCTAGTGAGGGACAGGGCGGGCAGCCCCAGCATTTT.

The J gene is TRBJ1-6, the V gene TRBV30; 7 bases are shared with TRBD1. Germline lookup yields CDR1 GTSNPN and CDR2 SVGIG (reference sequence). V lost 0 bases to trimming and J lost 5 bases; unmatched junction nucleotides: 13. This CDR3 is built from 18 residues. In DNA form, the CDR3 reads TGTGCCTGGAGTGTAGGAGAGGGGGCCCAAGATCATAATTCACCCCTCCACTTT. Translated, it gives CAWSVGEGAQDHNSPLHF.

J is TRBJ2-2 and V is TRBV6-6; D unresolved. This CDR3 comprises 14 residues. Germline V gives CDR1 MNHNY, CDR2 SVGAGI (reference sequence). V was cut by 2 bases and J by 4 bases, with 8 bases left in between. The CDR3 region is CASSYAQFTGELFF. The CDR3 DNA reads as TGTGCCAGCAGTTACGCACAGTTCACCGGGGAGCTGTTTTTT.

The chain is built from TRBV7-9 and TRBJ2-1; D could derive from TRBD1 or TRBD2 (5 bases each). V was clipped by 6 bases and J by 10 bases, with 16 bases between them. This CDR3 region has 13 residues. Germline values: CDR1 SEHNR, CDR2 FQNEAQ (reference sequence). In DNA form, the CDR3 reads TGTGCCAGCAGAATCGCCGGGACCTCCGAGCAGTTCTTC. It is translated as CASRIAGTSEQFF.

The chain carries TRBV30 and TRBJ1-2; D perhaps matches TRBD1 (5 bases). Germline CDR1 reads GTSNPN; CDR2 reads SVGIG (reference sequence). Trimming pared 5 bases from V and 3 bases from J, leaving 7 bases between. CDR3 length: 11 residues. The chain's CDR3 is CAWGTYYGYTF. CDR3 sequence (DNA): TGTGCCTGGGGGACCTACTATGGCTACACCTTC.

This clone appeared a single time. The chain employs TRBV6-6 and TRBJ2-2, with 7 bases that match TRBD1. The CDR3 runs to 15 residues. From germline, CDR1 is MNHNY and CDR2 SVGAGI (reference sequence). Trimming cost V 7 bases and J 0 bases; bases outside gene matches: 5. CDR3 nucleotides: TGTGCCAGCAACGCGGACAGGCCGAACACCGGGGAGCTGTTTTTT. This encodes CASNADRPNTGELFF.

This chain links TRBV6-6 with TRBJ1-2; maybe TRBD1 (6 bases). Germline-derived CDR1 and CDR2 are MNHNY and SVGAGI (reference sequence). V lost 2 bases, J lost 2 bases, and 12 bases lay in between. The CDR3 runs 15 residues. CDR3 sequence (DNA): TGTGCCAGCAGTTACAGGGGGGGCAGGAACTATGGCTACACCTTC. This sequence encodes CASSYRGGRNYGYTF.

This chain links TRBV2 with TRBJ2-5; D possibly uses TRBD1 or TRBD2 (5 bases each). The CDR3 totals 11 residues. V was clipped by 6 bases and J by 13 bases, with 15 bases between them. Germline CDR1 SNHLY, CDR2 FYNNEI. The chain's CDR3 is CASSSGTLGYF. In nucleotides, the CDR3 is TGTGCCAGCAGCTCAGGGACGCTCGGGTACTTC.

J is TRBJ1-1 and V is TRBV7-6; D might be TRBD1 (5 bases). Germline V gives CDR1 SGHVS, CDR2 FNYEAQ. The CDR3 consists of 12 residues. V lost 1 base and J 7 bases, leaving 7 bases between the germline ends. CDR3 coding DNA: TGTGCCAGCAGCTTAGTGGGGGGTGAAGCTTTCTTT. This translates into CASSLVGGEAFF.

The gene calls are TRBV5-1 and TRBJ1-4; D is unclear. V was clipped by 0 bases and J by 1 base, with 10 bases between them. Germline loops: CDR1 SGHRS, CDR2 YFSETQ. This CDR3 contains 16 residues. Written as DNA, the CDR3 is TGCGCCAGCAGCTTGGCTCCAGTGGGAACTAATGAAAAACTGTTTTTT. Translation: CASSLAPVGTNEKLFF. Supplemented by reference TRBV5-1 and TRBJ1-4, the full variable domain reads KAGVTQTPRYLIKTRGQQVTLSCSPISGHRSVSWYQQTPGQGLQFLFEYFSETQRNKGNFPGRFSGRQFSNSRSEMNVSTLELGDSALYLCASSLAPVGTNEKLFFGSGTQLSVL.

V gene TRBV5-1 combines with J gene TRBJ2-7; either TRBD1 or TRBD2 may supply D (5 bases each). Per germline, CDR1 SGHRS and CDR2 YFSETQ. V gave up 4 bases and J gave up 1 base, with 12 bases separating them. The CDR3 length is 14 residues. The CDR3 spells CASSPEGLSYEQYF. The CDR3 nucleotides are TGCGCCAGCAGCCCCGAGGGGCTGTCCTACGAGCAGTACTTC.

This chain links TRBV29-1 with TRBJ2-2; D unclear. CDR3 length: 12 amino acids. The germline V and J ends were trimmed by 6 bases and 6 bases, with 11 bases remaining between them. CDR1 SQVTM and CDR2 ANQGSEA come from the germline V gene. CDR3 protein: CSVETFPGELFF. The CDR3, as DNA: TGCAGCGTAGAGACTTTCCCCGGGGAGCTGTTTTTT.